The 24 T cell receptor beta chains given below trace back to one sample, sequenced in a study of human T cells and chemical hapten exposure. A single record per CDR3 protein comes from TCRdb applying MiXCR to the RACE reads. The sample includes 300,000 to 450,000 distinct CDR3 sequences, more than 4.5% of them seen just once. Time point denoted: pre-sensitization, week 0. As to treatment: therapeutic diphenylcyclopropenone sensitization with weekly scalp DPC. The sample in question was whole blood, obtained in connection with sensitization to the hapten diphenylcyclopropenone (DPC). These TCRs come from a woman aged 50 to 65 with alopecia areata. Some clones in this sample may be carry-over from other donors' samples.

This clonotype was picked up many times. The CDR3 DNA reads as TGTGCCAGCAGCGGGCAGGGGGCTGATTCACCCCTCCACTTT. Translating gives CASSGQGADSPLHF. This sequence joins TRBV28 and TRBJ1-6; TRBD1 matches 8 bases. In germline, CDR1 is MDHEN, CDR2 SYDVKM. The CDR3 extends over 14 amino acids. After removal of 6 bases from V and 8 bases from J, the junction contained 6 bases not matched to a gene.

This clonotype was recorded a few times. The chain carries TRBV3-1 and TRBJ2-1; weak D call: TRBD2 (6 bases). The V gene lost 1 base and the J gene lost 7 bases, with 11 bases spanning the gap. The CDR3 length is 14 residues. Germline V gene lookup returns CDR1 LGHDT and CDR2 YNNKEL (reference sequence). CDR3 coding DNA: TGTGCCAGCAGCCAAGCCCTAGGAGGGAATGAGCAGTTCTTC. It yields the protein CASSQALGGNEQFF.

The chain links TRBV20-1 to TRBJ2-1, with D possibly matching TRBD1 (5 bases). Germline CDR1 and CDR2: DFQATT and SNEGSKA (reference sequence). The CDR3 runs to 13 residues. Trimming shortened V by 6 bases and J by 6 bases, and 15 bases separated the two germline ends. The DNA for the CDR3 is TGCAGTGCGAACCCTGGACAATTCAATGAGCAGTTCTTC. The encoded protein is CSANPGQFNEQFF.

This clonotype showed up many times. This chain uses TRBV28 with TRBJ2-7; tentative D call: TRBD1 (6 bases). V was clipped by 1 base and J by 6 bases, with 13 bases between them. This CDR3 spans 14 amino acids. Germline CDR1 reads MDHEN; CDR2 reads SYDVKM. CDR3 sequence (DNA): TGTGCCAGCAGTTTATCTGGGACATTCCGCGAGCAGTACTTC. This codes for CASSLSGTFREQYF.

This clonotype has at least ten counts. This chain joins TRBV29-1 and TRBJ2-2; weak D call: TRBD1 (6 bases). The germline gives CDR1 SQVTM, CDR2 ANQGSEA. V shed 6 bases and J shed 3 bases, with 14 bases lying between them. The CDR3 consists of 14 residues. The CDR3 region is CSVGLGHDTGELFF. The CDR3 DNA follows: TGCAGCGTCGGGTTGGGACACGACACCGGGGAGCTGTTTTTT.

This clonotype was seen many times. The rearrangement joins TRBV12-3 or TRBV12-4 to TRBJ1-5; D gene uncertain. Trimming left V 4 bases short and J 11 bases short, with 12 bases between. The CDR3 runs to 12 residues. The CDR3 sequence is CASSSNPLAQHF. DNA for the CDR3: TGTGCCAGCAGTTCTAATCCATTGGCCCAGCATTTT.

This clonotype was observed a few times. This chain joins TRBV28 and TRBJ2-1; TRBD2 aligns across 8 bases. Germline V lookup: CDR1 MDHEN, CDR2 SYDVKM. V dropped 4 bases and J dropped 4; count of bases not matched to a gene: 9. The CDR3 totals 16 residues. The DNA for the CDR3 is TGTGCCAGCAGTTCGTCGGGCAGCGGGAGTTACAATGAGCAGTTCTTC. Translating it yields CASSSSGSGSYNEQFF. The full variable domain, rest sourced from reference TRBV28 and TRBJ2-1, is DVKVTQSSRYLVKRTGEKVFLECVQDMDHENMFWYRQDPGLGLRLIYFSYDVKMKEKGDIPEGYSVSREKKERFSLILESASTNQTSMYLCASSSSGSGSYNEQFFGPGTRLTVL.

This clonotype was counted at least ten times. The gene calls are TRBV5-1 and TRBJ2-1; TRBD2 matches at 9 bases. Germline V gene data show CDR1 as SGHRS and CDR2 as YFSETQ. V was clipped by 0 bases and J by 6 bases; unmatched bases: 7. CDR3 size: 16 residues. This CDR3 reads CASSLGSGTSINEQFF. The CDR3 bases are TGCGCCAGCAGCTTGGGTAGCGGGACTAGCATCAATGAGCAGTTCTTC.

This clonotype was seen only a few times. The V gene is TRBV20-1, the J gene TRBJ2-7; 8 bases fit TRBD2. Germline lookup yields CDR1 DFQATT and CDR2 SNEGSKA (reference sequence). J was trimmed by 1 base and V by 6 bases; bases with no gene match: 11. This CDR3 region has 15 residues. CDR3 loop: CSARWTAGGSYEQYF. The CDR3 nucleotides are TGCAGTGCACGGTGGACGGCGGGGGGATCCTACGAGCAGTACTTC.

For the CDR3, the DNA is TGTGCCAGCAGCTTACTGTTGGCTAGCACAGATACGCAGTATTTT. Protein: CASSLLLASTDTQYF. The J gene is TRBJ2-3, the V gene TRBV7-2; D call uncertain. The CDR3 sequence is 15 residues long. Deletions cut 2 bases from V and 0 bases from J, with 9 bases between. Germline CDR1 is SGHTA and CDR2 is FQGNSA. Using reference TRBV7-2 and TRBJ2-3 for the parts outside the CDR3, the full variable domain is GAGVSQSPSNKVTEKGKDVELRCDPISGHTALYWYRQSLGQGLEFLIYFQGNSAPDKSGLPSDRFSAERTGGSVSTLTIQRTQQEDSAVYLCASSLLLASTDTQYFGPGTRLTVL.

In this sample, this clonotype turned up many times. This chain uses TRBV6-6 with TRBJ1-5; D ambiguous. The germline CDR1 and CDR2 sequences are MNHNY and SVGAGI (reference sequence). Between the trimmed V and J ends, which lost 5 bases and 7 bases, there was a span of 15 bases. CDR3 size: 14 residues. The CDR3 DNA follows: TGTGCCAGCAGTCCGCAAGGGTCAGGACAGCCCCAGCATTTT. Translating it yields CASSPQGSGQPQHF.

This clonotype has a count of ten or more. As DNA, the CDR3 is TGTGCCAGCAGCTTGGATAGGAGAGGAGGGGCCCAGTACTTC. Its protein product is CASSLDRRGGAQYF. The chain links TRBV7-2 to TRBJ2-5; possible D gene TRBD2, 6 bases. V was trimmed by 3 bases and J by 9 bases, leaving 17 bases between them. The germline V gene encodes CDR1 SGHTA and CDR2 FQGNSA. The CDR3 spans 14 residues.

The CDR3: CASSLGPSEMRDEQFF. The CDR3, as DNA: TGTGCCAGCAGCTTAGGACCTTCAGAGATGAGGGATGAGCAGTTCTTC. The chain joins TRBV7-9 to TRBJ2-1; tentative D call: TRBD2 (5 bases). The V end lost 1 base, the J end lost 8 bases, and 18 bases lay between the germline ends. Germline V gene sequence: CDR1 SEHNR, CDR2 FQNEAQ (reference sequence). The CDR3 is 16 residues long.

This clonotype was counted a few times. This rearrangement joins TRBV24-1 to TRBJ1-1; no definite D call. The CDR3 loop spans 12 amino acids. Germline CDR1 KGHDR, CDR2 SFDVKD. V gave up 1 base and J gave up 7 bases, with 6 bases separating them. DNA for the CDR3: TGTGCCACCAGTGATTTATCGGGTGAAGCTTTCTTT. Protein product: CATSDLSGEAFF.

This clonotype was observed at least ten times. The CDR3 loop is CASSLDENVDEQFF. As DNA, the CDR3 is TGTGCCAGCAGTCTGGACGAGAACGTCGATGAGCAGTTCTTC. V usage is TRBV5-4 and J usage is TRBJ2-1; D gene uncertain. The CDR3 covers 14 residues. Germline CDR1 is SGHNT and CDR2 is YYREEE (reference sequence). V was clipped by 5 bases and J by 8 bases, with 17 bases between them.

V gene TRBV21-1 combines with J gene TRBJ1-2. TRBV21-1 is labeled a pseudogene. This CDR3 has 14 residues. The DNA for the CDR3 is TGTGCCAGCAGCAGGCTCTTCTCGGACTATGGCTACACCTTC. It specifies CASSRLFSDYGYTF.

This clonotype was counted at least ten times. DNA of the CDR3: TGCAGTCGTCTACTAGCGGGAGGAGGCGAGCAGTACTTC. Its protein product is CSRLLAGGGEQYF. The rearrangement joins TRBV20-1 to TRBJ2-7, with 12 positions matching TRBD2. V dropped 8 bases and J dropped 6; count of bases not matched to a gene: 8. The CDR3 sequence is 13 residues long. Germline values: CDR1 DFQATT, CDR2 SNEGSKA (reference sequence).

The CDR3 region is CASSDMAGTYNEQFF. The CDR3 nucleotides read TGTGCCAGCAGTGACATGGCAGGGACCTACAATGAGCAGTTCTTC. This sequence joins TRBV6-4 and TRBJ2-1, with D possibly TRBD1 on 5 matching bases. The V gene lost 2 bases and the J gene lost 2 bases, with 10 bases spanning the gap. The CDR3 contains 15 residues. CDR1 is MRHNA and CDR2 is SNTAGT in the germline V gene.

The chain is built from TRBV6-5 and TRBJ2-1; 8 positions match TRBD1. CDR1 MNHEY and CDR2 SVGAGI come from the germline V gene. The length of the CDR3 is 15 residues. The ends lost 6 bases at V and 8 bases at J; junction bases unmatched: 12. CDR3 in amino acids: CASRPRTGNIDEQFF. The CDR3 region has the DNA TGTGCCAGCAGACCCCGGACAGGGAATATCGATGAGCAGTTCTTC.

This clonotype was observed at least ten times. The chain uses TRBV6-2 or TRBV6-3 and TRBJ2-1; D assignment may be TRBD1 or TRBD2 (6 bases each). The CDR3 has 14 residues. Germline V gene data show CDR1 as MNHEY and CDR2 as SVGEGT. Trimming left V 11 bases short and J 0 bases short, with 14 bases between. In nucleotides, the CDR3 is TGTGCCGGAGGGGACACAAACTCCTACAATGAGCAGTTCTTC. Protein product: CAGGDTNSYNEQFF.

The chain has TRBV9 and TRBJ2-5; D is unclear. V was cut by 0 bases and J by 5 bases, with 8 bases left in between. The germline V gene encodes CDR1 SGDLS and CDR2 YYNGEE. The CDR3 length is 13 residues. The CDR3 loop is CASSVAAGETQYF. Written as DNA, the CDR3 is TGTGCCAGCAGCGTAGCGGCCGGGGAGACCCAGTACTTC.

This clonotype showed up many times. This sequence joins TRBV30 and TRBJ1-1, with D possibly being TRBD1 (6 bases). The CDR3 runs 15 residues. CDR1 is GTSNPN and CDR2 is SVGIG in the germline V gene (reference sequence). V lost 4 bases and J lost 1, with 16 bases in between. The CDR3: CAWIVGGSTNTEAFF. CDR3 nucleotides: TGTGCCTGGATAGTCGGGGGCAGTACGAACACTGAAGCTTTCTTT. Variable domain in full (rest from reference TRBV30 and TRBJ1-1): SQTIHQWPATLVQPVGSPLSLECTVEGTSNPNLYWYRQAAGRGLQLLFYSVGIGQISSEVPQNLSASRPQDRQFILSSKKLLLSDSGFYLCAWIVGGSTNTEAFFGQGTRLTVV.

The chain employs TRBV6-6 and TRBJ2-5; tentative D call: TRBD2 (5 bases). From germline, CDR1 is MNHNY and CDR2 SVGAGI (reference sequence). V lost 8 bases and J lost 4, with 11 bases in between. The CDR3 runs to 12 residues. The CDR3 DNA is TGTGCCAGCGGAGGTAGCTCAGAGACCCAGTACTTC. Amino acid sequence: CASGGSSETQYF.

J is TRBJ1-1 and V is TRBV7-6; possibly TRBD1 for D (5 bases). V was pared by 3 bases and J by 3 bases, with 11 bases between. CDR3 length: 14 residues. CDR1 is SGHVS, CDR2 FNYEAQ, per germline. Here the CDR3 DNA reads TGTGCCAGCAGCTTTGTCAGGGTGGACACTGAAGCTTTCTTT. Protein product: CASSFVRVDTEAFF. Full variable domain (rest looked up from reference TRBV7-6 and TRBJ1-1): GAGVSQSPRYKVTKRGQDVALRCDPISGHVSLYWYRQALGQGPEFLTYFNYEAQQDKSGLPNDRFSAERPEGSISTLTIQRTEQRDSAMYRCASSFVRVDTEAFFGQGTRLTVV.